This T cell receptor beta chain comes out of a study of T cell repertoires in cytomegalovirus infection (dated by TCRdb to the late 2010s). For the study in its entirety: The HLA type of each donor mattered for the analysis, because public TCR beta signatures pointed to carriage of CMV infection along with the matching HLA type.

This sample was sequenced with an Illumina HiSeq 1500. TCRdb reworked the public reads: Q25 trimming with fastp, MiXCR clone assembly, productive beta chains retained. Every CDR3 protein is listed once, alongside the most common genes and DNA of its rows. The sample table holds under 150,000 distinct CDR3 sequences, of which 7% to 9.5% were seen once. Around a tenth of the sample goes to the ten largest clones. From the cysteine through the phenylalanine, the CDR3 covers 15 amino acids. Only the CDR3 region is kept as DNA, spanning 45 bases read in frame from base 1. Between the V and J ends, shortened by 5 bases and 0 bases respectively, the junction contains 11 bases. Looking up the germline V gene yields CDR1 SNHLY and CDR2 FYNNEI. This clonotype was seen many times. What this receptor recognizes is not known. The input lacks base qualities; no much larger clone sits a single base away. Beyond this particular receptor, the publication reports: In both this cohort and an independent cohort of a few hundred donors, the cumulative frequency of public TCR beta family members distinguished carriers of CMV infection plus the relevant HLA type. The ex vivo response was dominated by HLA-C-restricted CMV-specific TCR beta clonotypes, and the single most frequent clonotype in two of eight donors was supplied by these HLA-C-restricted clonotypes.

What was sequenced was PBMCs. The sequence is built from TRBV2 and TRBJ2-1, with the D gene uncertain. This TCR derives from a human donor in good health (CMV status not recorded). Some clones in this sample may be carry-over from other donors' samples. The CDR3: CASSPNGVSYNEQFF. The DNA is TGTGCCAGCAGTCCTAATGGGGTCTCCTACAATGAGCAGTTCTTC.